Each of the 25 T cell receptor beta chains below was sequenced from the same sample in a study of T cell repertoires in cytomegalovirus infection. A single record per CDR3 protein comes from TCRdb applying MiXCR to the reads. The table includes about 490,000 distinct CDR3 sequences, about 17% detected once. Specimen: CD8+ T cells from PBMCs. The receptors here all came from a human donor in good health (CMV status not recorded). Some clones in this sample may be carry-over from other donors' samples.

The V call is TRBV14, the J call TRBJ2-5, with 7 bases that match TRBD1. Trimming at V came to 2 bases and at J to 1 base, leaving 4 bases not matched to a gene. This CDR3 has 15 residues. Germline values: CDR1 SGHDN, CDR2 FVKESK. CDR3 sequence (DNA): TGTGCCAGCAGCCAAATTAGGACAGGCCAAGAGACCCAGTACTTC. It specifies CASSQIRTGQETQYF.

With respect to this clonotype: This could be a read error, since a much larger clone is one nucleotide away. The chain employs TRBV5-4 and TRBJ1-2; D call uncertain. The CDR3 spans 14 residues. V lost 1 base and J lost 8, with 15 bases in between. Germline V lookup: CDR1 SGHNT, CDR2 YYREEE (reference sequence). The DNA for the CDR3 is TGTGCCAGCAGCTTGCAATCAGAACTCCACGGCTACACCTTC. Translated, it gives CASSLQSELHGYTF.

In its sample, this clonotype was seen once. The V and J genes are TRBV5-6 and TRBJ2-7, with 9 bases aligning to TRBD2. The germline CDR1 and CDR2 sequences are SGHDT and YYEEEE. CDR3 length equals 13 residues. The junction had 5 bases not matched to a gene; V was cut back by 4 bases and J by 6 bases. The DNA of the CDR3 is TGTGCCAGCAGCCCAGGGACTAGCAGCGAGCAGTACTTC. It translates to CASSPGTSSEQYF.

The V gene is TRBV4-2, the J gene TRBJ2-7, with 13 bases matching TRBD2. The CDR3 is made up of 19 amino acids. After removal of 4 bases from V and 2 bases from J, the junction contained 14 bases not matched to a gene. Germline CDR1 reads LGHNA; CDR2 reads YNFKEQ. The CDR3 DNA reads TGTGCCAGCAGCCCCCCTGGACTAGCGGGAGACCGTAAGACCTACGAGCAGTACTTC. It specifies CASSPPGLAGDRKTYEQYF.

In this sample, this clonotype turned up a few times. The rearrangement uses TRBV9 and TRBJ2-7; D possibly corresponds to TRBD1 (5 bases). Germline CDR1 and CDR2: SGDLS and YYNGEE. The CDR3 consists of 13 residues. V was pared by 3 bases and J by 1 base, with 8 bases between. The CDR3: CASSGTPSYEQYF. CDR3 in DNA: TGTGCCAGCAGCGGGACACCTTCCTACGAGCAGTACTTC.

This clonotype has a handful of counts. This sequence joins TRBV3-1 and TRBJ2-1; 7 positions match TRBD2. The germline CDR1 and CDR2 sequences are LGHDT and YNNKEL (reference sequence). The CDR3 length is 15 residues. The junction had 4 bases not matched to a gene; V was cut back by 1 base and J by 4 bases. This CDR3 reads CASSQVPSGYNEQFF. In nucleotides, the CDR3 is TGTGCCAGCAGCCAAGTCCCTAGCGGTTACAATGAGCAGTTCTTC.

This sequence joins TRBV19 and TRBJ2-1, with 8 bases lining up with TRBD2. The V gene's germline CDR1 is LNHDA and CDR2 SQIVND (reference sequence). This CDR3 region has 14 residues. After removal of 3 bases from V and 6 bases from J, the junction contained 4 bases not matched to a gene. The CDR3 nucleotides are TGTGCCAGTAGTATTAACGGGAGGGTCAATGAGCAGTTCTTC. Its translation is CASSINGRVNEQFF.

This clonotype has ten or more counts. The chain carries TRBV7-6 and TRBJ2-3; no definite D call. The germline V gene encodes CDR1 SGHVS and CDR2 FNYEAQ. The CDR3 has 15 residues. With 1 base removed from V and 4 bases from J, the gap between germline ends came to 12 bases. The CDR3 nucleotides read TGTGCCAGCAGCTTAGTACCCGACTGGCCAGATACGCAGTATTTT. Its translation: CASSLVPDWPDTQYF. The variable domain in full, completed from reference TRBV7-6 and TRBJ2-3, reads GAGVSQSPRYKVTKRGQDVALRCDPISGHVSLYWYRQALGQGPEFLTYFNYEAQQDKSGLPNDRFSAERPEGSISTLTIQRTEQRDSAMYRCASSLVPDWPDTQYFGPGTRLTVL.

This clonotype was seen more than once but under ten times. CDR3 coding DNA: TGTGCCAGCAGCTTAACCCCGACTAGCGACGCCCCCTACAATGAGCAGTTCTTC. Residues: CASSLTPTSDAPYNEQFF. The V gene is TRBV7-3, the J gene TRBJ2-1; 8 bases match TRBD2. The J segment lost 2 bases and the V segment lost 0 bases, leaving 9 bases of the junction unmatched. Germline V gives CDR1 SGHTA, CDR2 FQGTGA. CDR3 length: 18 residues.

This clonotype appeared a few times. The V call is TRBV4-1, the J call TRBJ1-2; TRBD1 aligns across 10 bases. Germline CDR1 and CDR2: MGHRA and YSYEKL. J lost 4 bases, V lost 2 bases, and 10 bases had no gene match. There are 17 residues in the CDR3. The CDR3 loop reads CASSQKGATGGFYGYTF. CDR3 DNA sequence: TGCGCCAGCAGCCAAAAAGGGGCGACAGGGGGCTTCTATGGCTACACCTTC.

This clonotype was detected many times. CDR3 DNA: TGTGCCAGCAGCTTAGGGGCAAGTCCTAACTATGGCTACACCTTC. This codes for CASSLGASPNYGYTF. The V gene is TRBV11-2, the J gene TRBJ1-2; D is undetermined. This CDR3 comprises 15 residues. Trimming took off 1 base at V and 0 bases at J, with 9 bases between the two ends. Germline-derived CDR1 and CDR2 are SGHAT and FQNNGV.

With regard to this clonotype: This may be a read error, as it is one base from a much larger clone. The CDR3 sequence: CASSTRQGPCRTDTQYF. Here the CDR3 DNA reads TGTGCCAGCAGCACCCGACAGGGGCCATGTCGCACAGATACGCAGTATTTT. The chain couples TRBV7-6 to TRBJ2-3; 8 positions agree with TRBD1. The trim removed 5 bases at V and 1 base at J, leaving 11 bases unmatched. Germline CDR1 reads SGHVS; CDR2 reads FNYEAQ. CDR3 length: 17 residues.

This clonotype showed up just a few times. The chain joins TRBV9 to TRBJ1-2; the match to TRBD1 covers 7 bases. Germline CDR1 and CDR2: SGDLS and YYNGEE. The ends lost 3 bases at V and 5 bases at J; junction bases unmatched: 10. The CDR3 runs 15 residues. The CDR3 DNA reads TGTGCCAGCAGCGATGGGGCAGGGGGTCGGTATGGCTACACCTTC. Translating gives CASSDGAGGRYGYTF. The full variable domain, in which reference TRBV9 and TRBJ1-2 provide the parts outside the CDR3, is DSGVTQTPKHLITATGQRVTLRCSPRSGDLSVYWYQQSLDQGLQFLIQYYNGEERAKGNILERFSAQQFPDLHSELNLSSLELGDSALYFCASSDGAGGRYGYTFGSGTRLTVV.

This clonotype is a singleton in its sample. This may come from a read error, since a much larger clone is one base off. CDR3 residues: CARSLGWSSNQPQHF. The DNA of the CDR3 is TGTGCCAGAAGTTTGGGGTGGTCAAGCAATCAGCCCCAGCATTTT. This rearrangement joins TRBV27 to TRBJ1-5; D gene unclear. Germline CDR1 is MNHEY and CDR2 is SMNVEV (reference sequence). This CDR3 contains 15 residues.

This clonotype was recorded many times. The chain links TRBV28 to TRBJ2-7; weak D call: TRBD2 (5 bases). Per the germline V gene, CDR1 is MDHEN and CDR2 is SYDVKM. Trimming removed 3 bases at V and 0 bases at J, with 9 bases between. This CDR3 is built from 14 residues. The CDR3 spells CASSFAGSSYEQYF. In DNA, the CDR3 is TGTGCCAGCAGTTTTGCGGGTAGCTCCTACGAGCAGTACTTC.

This clonotype was recorded at least ten times. The chain is built from TRBV10-3 and TRBJ2-1; 8 bases are a match to TRBD2. Per the germline V gene, CDR1 is ENHRY and CDR2 is SYGVKD. J lost 3 bases, V lost 6 bases, and 1 base had no gene match. This CDR3 spans 13 amino acids. The CDR3 is CAIRTSDYNEQFF. CDR3 bases: TGTGCCATCAGGACTAGCGACTACAATGAGCAGTTCTTC.

The V call is TRBV3-1, the J call TRBJ2-7; 7 bases are a match to TRBD2. Germline loops: CDR1 LGHDT, CDR2 YNNKEL (reference sequence). V lost 0 bases and J lost 2; bases outside the gene matches: 10. This CDR3 has 17 amino acids. CDR3 DNA sequence: TGTGCCAGCAGCCAAGATCTAGCGGAGATCCCAACCTACGAGCAGTACTTC. This encodes CASSQDLAEIPTYEQYF.

This clonotype was seen more than once but under ten times. V usage is TRBV12-3 or TRBV12-4 and J usage is TRBJ2-7; D unclear. The CDR3 loop spans 14 amino acids. Trimming left V 3 bases short and J 3 bases short, with 12 bases between. CDR3 residues: CASSFGVKGYEQYF. CDR3 nucleotide sequence: TGTGCCAGCAGTTTCGGAGTTAAGGGCTACGAGCAGTACTTC.

This sequence joins TRBV12-3 or TRBV12-4 and TRBJ2-3; the D gene is possibly TRBD1 (6 bases). V dropped 6 bases and J dropped 3 bases, with 19 bases sitting between them. This CDR3 region has 16 residues. As DNA, the CDR3 is TGTGCCAGCAGCCCCAACCCCACGACAGGTACAGATACGCAGTATTTT. Translated: CASSPNPTTGTDTQYF.

This clonotype showed up many times. The V call is TRBV7-2, the J call TRBJ2-1; D is perhaps TRBD2 (5 bases). The germline V and J ends were trimmed by 4 bases and 4 bases, with 14 bases remaining between them. The CDR3 has 15 amino acids. CDR1 is SGHTA, CDR2 FQGNSA, per germline. The DNA of the CDR3 is TGTGCCAGCAGCTCTATTGGGAGTAATTACAATGAGCAGTTCTTC. Its protein product is CASSSIGSNYNEQFF.

The chain employs TRBV6-1 and TRBJ2-7; TRBD1 or TRBD2 may be the D gene (5 bases each). Germline values: CDR1 MNHNS, CDR2 SASEGT. This CDR3 has 15 amino acids. Deletions cut 2 bases from V and 4 bases from J, with 15 bases between. CDR3: CASSEWDQIGYEQYF. For the CDR3, the DNA is TGTGCCAGCAGTGAATGGGACCAAATTGGATACGAGCAGTACTTC.

This clonotype showed up just a few times. The V gene is TRBV9, the J gene TRBJ2-3; D might be TRBD2 (5 bases). The CDR3 covers 16 residues. V was pared by 1 base and J by 5 bases, with 17 bases between. Germline-derived CDR1 and CDR2 are SGDLS and YYNGEE. The CDR3 DNA reads as TGTGCCAGCAGCGTACCTAGAGGAGGTTTCAGAGATACGCAGTATTTT. This sequence encodes CASSVPRGGFRDTQYF. The entire variable domain, with the rest obtained from reference TRBV9 and TRBJ2-3, is as follows: DSGVTQTPKHLITATGQRVTLRCSPRSGDLSVYWYQQSLDQGLQFLIQYYNGEERAKGNILERFSAQQFPDLHSELNLSSLELGDSALYFCASSVPRGGFRDTQYFGPGTRLTVL.

This clonotype occurred many times. The rearrangement uses TRBV12-3 or TRBV12-4 and TRBJ2-4; 16 bases are a match to TRBD2. J lost 3 bases, V lost 4 bases, and 18 bases had no gene match. The CDR3 sequence is 22 residues long. CDR3 loop: CASSSSPDPGLAGGVGKNIQYF. CDR3 sequence (DNA): TGTGCCAGCAGTTCAAGCCCCGATCCGGGACTAGCGGGGGGGGTTGGCAAAAACATTCAGTACTTC.

There are many counts of this clonotype. The chain is built from TRBV11-2 and TRBJ2-7, with D unclear. The germline V gene has CDR1 SGHAT and CDR2 FQNNGV. Trimming left V 1 base short and J 1 base short, with 17 bases between. The CDR3 consists of 17 residues. The CDR3 coding sequence is TGTGCCAGCAGCTTAGTTCTGGCGGAGCCCGAATCCTACGAGCAGTACTTC. Translated: CASSLVLAEPESYEQYF.

The chain joins TRBV20-1 to TRBJ2-7, with a possible D match to TRBD2 (5 bases). CDR3 length equals 14 residues. The germline V gene encodes CDR1 DFQATT and CDR2 SNEGSKA (reference sequence). Trimming stripped 1 base from V and 2 bases from J, with 12 bases between. CDR3: CSARVKLGTYEQYF. CDR3 DNA sequence: TGCAGTGCTAGAGTTAAACTAGGGACCTACGAGCAGTACTTC.